These 8 T cell receptor beta chains were all obtained from the same sample, sequenced in a study of control samples from healthy donors and cancer patients. Sequenced by immunoSEQ multiplex PCR; TCRdb stores in-frame clones only, minus some. The repertoire holds roughly 170,000 clones, with 80% to 95% as singletons. The sequenced sample was blood. These receptors came from a man aged 18 to 35 in good health.

This chain links TRBV19 with TRBJ2-1; 7 bases agree with TRBD1. With 3 bases clipped from V and 0 bases from J, the junction kept 8 bases outside the gene matches. The length of the CDR3 is 17 residues. CDR1 and CDR2 from the germline V gene are LNHDA and SQIVND (reference sequence). CDR3 in amino acids: CASSMFPDRSSYNEQFF. The CDR3 nucleotides are TGTGCCAGTAGTATGTTCCCGGACAGGAGCTCCTACAATGAGCAGTTCTTC.

This CDR3 is CASNGAGGSPLHF. The CDR3, as DNA: TGTGCCAGCAATGGGGCTGGGGGTTCACCCCTCCACTTT. The rearrangement uses TRBV6-5 and TRBJ1-6; possible D gene TRBD1, 5 bases. With 7 bases removed from V and 9 bases from J, the gap between germline ends came to 13 bases. CDR1 and CDR2 (germline): MNHEY, SVGAGI. The CDR3 loop spans 13 amino acids.

The J gene is TRBJ2-7, the V gene TRBV11-2, with 8 bases fitting TRBD1. The V gene end was trimmed by 4 bases and the J gene end by 3 bases; junction bases not matched to a gene: 5. From germline, CDR1 is SGHAT and CDR2 FQNNGV. There are 14 residues in the CDR3. For the CDR3, the DNA is TGTGCCAGCAGCTCCGGACAGGGTGGCTACGAGCAGTACTTC. Translation gives CASSSGQGGYEQYF.

The J gene is TRBJ1-6, the V gene TRBV2; possible D gene TRBD1, 5 bases. CDR1 SNHLY and CDR2 FYNNEI come from the germline V gene. V was pared by 6 bases and J by 11 bases, with 17 bases between. The CDR3 consists of 14 residues. The CDR3 region has the DNA TGTGCCAGCAGGGATGGACGGGGGAGAACACCCCTCCACTTT. This translates into CASRDGRGRTPLHF.

Only one count was recorded for this clone. V is TRBV6-2 or TRBV6-3 and J is TRBJ2-3; D is uncertain. There are 15 residues in the CDR3. V was trimmed by 5 bases and J by 0 bases, leaving 12 bases between them. Germline V gives CDR1 MNHEY, CDR2 SVGEGT. CDR3 nucleotides: TGTGCCAGCAGTCTCATGGGCCTAAGCACAGATACGCAGTATTTT. As protein: CASSLMGLSTDTQYF.

The count of this clone is one. V is TRBV5-1 and J is TRBJ2-5, with 8 bases aligning to TRBD2. After removal of 6 bases from V and 4 bases from J, the junction contained 11 bases not matched to a gene. Germline CDR1 SGHRS, CDR2 YFSETQ. The CDR3 sequence is 15 residues long. Here the CDR3 DNA reads TGCGCCAGCATGACCATAGCGGGGAAGACAGAGACCCAGTACTTC. Amino acids: CASMTIAGKTETQYF.

The count of this clone is one. The DNA for the CDR3 is TGTGCCAGCACAGTGGCTCCAAATTCACCCCTCCACTTT. This gives the protein CASTVAPNSPLHF. The gene calls are TRBV2 and TRBJ1-6; D gene uncertain. CDR1 and CDR2 from the germline V gene are SNHLY and FYNNEI. The CDR3 extends over 13 amino acids. V dropped 7 bases and J dropped 7 bases, with 11 bases sitting between them.

The chain joins TRBV18 to TRBJ2-5, with 9 bases aligning to TRBD1. CDR3 size: 15 residues. The V segment lost 6 bases and the J segment 6 bases; nucleotides outside the gene matches: 11. Germline loops: CDR1 KGHSH, CDR2 LQKENI. CDR3 sequence (DNA): TGTGCCAGCTCGAGGGGACAGGGTATCGAGAAGACCCAGTACTTC. It encodes CASSRGQGIEKTQYF. Supplemented by reference TRBV18 and TRBJ2-5, the full variable domain reads NAGVMQNPRHLVRRRGQEARLRCSPMKGHSHVYWYRQLPEEGLKFMVYLQKENIIDESGMPKERFSAEFPKEGPSILRIQQVVRGDSAAYFCASSRGQGIEKTQYFGPGTRLLVL.